This T cell receptor (beta chain) was sequenced in a study of control samples from healthy donors and cancer patients. Here immunoSEQ multiplex PCR was the method, and the copy in TCRdb shows in-frame clones only, minus some. The sample has about 110,000 clones, 80% to 90% seen once. Germline-derived CDR1 and CDR2 are LNHDA and SQIVND (reference sequence). V gave up 10 bases and J gave up 1 base, with 18 bases separating them. This CDR3 spans 15 amino acids. Sequencing used blood. The rearrangement links TRBV19 to TRBJ2-3; possible D gene TRBD1, 6 bases. This clonotype originated in a woman in her 50s in good health. The CDR3 loop reads CATHPGRGGTDTQYF. The CDR3 DNA reads TGTGCCACCCACCCCGGCAGGGGCGGCACAGATACGCAGTATTTT.